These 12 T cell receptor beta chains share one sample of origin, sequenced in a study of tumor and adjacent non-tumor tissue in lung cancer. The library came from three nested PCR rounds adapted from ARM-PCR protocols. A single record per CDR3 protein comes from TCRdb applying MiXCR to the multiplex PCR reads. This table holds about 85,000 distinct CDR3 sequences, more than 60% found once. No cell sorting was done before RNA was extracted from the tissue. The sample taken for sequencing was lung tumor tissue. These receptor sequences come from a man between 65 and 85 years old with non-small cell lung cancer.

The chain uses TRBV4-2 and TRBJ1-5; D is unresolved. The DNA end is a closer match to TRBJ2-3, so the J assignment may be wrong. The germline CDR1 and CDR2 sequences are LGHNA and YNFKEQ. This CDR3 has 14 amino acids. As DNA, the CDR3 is TGTGCCAGCAGCCAAGACTTCCGCTATCAGCCCCAGTATTTT. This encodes CASSQDFRYQPQYF.

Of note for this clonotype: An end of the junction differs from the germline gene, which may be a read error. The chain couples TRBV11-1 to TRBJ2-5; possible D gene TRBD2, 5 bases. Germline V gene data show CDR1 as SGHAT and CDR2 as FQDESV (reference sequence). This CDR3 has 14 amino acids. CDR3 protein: CTSTRDYPQETQYF. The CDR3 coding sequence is TGTACCAGCACCCGGGATTATCCACAAGAGACCCAGTACTTC.

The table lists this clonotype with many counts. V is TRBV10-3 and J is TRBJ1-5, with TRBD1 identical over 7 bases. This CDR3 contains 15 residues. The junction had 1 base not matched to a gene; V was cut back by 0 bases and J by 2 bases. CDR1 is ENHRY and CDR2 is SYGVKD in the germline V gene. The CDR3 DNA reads TGTGCCATCAGTGAGTCTGGGACAGGCAATCAGCCCCAGCATTTT. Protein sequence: CAISESGTGNQPQHF.

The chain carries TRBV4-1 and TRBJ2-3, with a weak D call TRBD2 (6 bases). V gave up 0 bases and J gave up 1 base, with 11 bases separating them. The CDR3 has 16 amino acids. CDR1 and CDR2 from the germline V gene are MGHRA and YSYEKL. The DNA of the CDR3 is TGCGCCAGCAGCCAAGATCGACTAGTAGGCACAGATACGCAGTATTTT. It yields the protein CASSQDRLVGTDTQYF.

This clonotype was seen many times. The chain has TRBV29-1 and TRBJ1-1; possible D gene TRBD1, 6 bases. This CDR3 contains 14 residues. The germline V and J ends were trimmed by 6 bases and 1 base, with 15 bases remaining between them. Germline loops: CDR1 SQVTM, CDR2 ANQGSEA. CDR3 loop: CSVRGGAGNTEAFF. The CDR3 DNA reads TGCAGCGTGCGGGGGGGGGCGGGGAACACTGAAGCTTTCTTT.

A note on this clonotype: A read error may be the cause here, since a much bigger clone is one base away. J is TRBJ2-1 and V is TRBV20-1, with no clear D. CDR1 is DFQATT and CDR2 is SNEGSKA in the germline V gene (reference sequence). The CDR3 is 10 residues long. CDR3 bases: TGCAGTGCTGTGCACCCTGAGCAGTCCTTC. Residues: CSAVHPEQSF.

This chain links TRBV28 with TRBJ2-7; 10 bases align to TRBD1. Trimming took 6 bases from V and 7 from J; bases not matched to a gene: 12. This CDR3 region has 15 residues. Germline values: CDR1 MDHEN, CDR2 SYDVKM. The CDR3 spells CASRLPRQGAWEQYF. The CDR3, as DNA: TGTGCCAGCAGACTCCCGAGACAGGGGGCCTGGGAGCAGTACTTC.

DNA of the CDR3: TGTGCCAGCAGCTTAAGAACAGTCACCGGGGAGCTGTTTTTT. Translating gives CASSLRTVTGELFF. The genes are TRBV11-2 and TRBJ2-2; D is uncertain. The length of the CDR3 is 14 residues. The ends were cut back, 2 bases at V and 4 bases at J, with 8 bases in the middle. The germline gives CDR1 SGHAT, CDR2 FQNNGV.

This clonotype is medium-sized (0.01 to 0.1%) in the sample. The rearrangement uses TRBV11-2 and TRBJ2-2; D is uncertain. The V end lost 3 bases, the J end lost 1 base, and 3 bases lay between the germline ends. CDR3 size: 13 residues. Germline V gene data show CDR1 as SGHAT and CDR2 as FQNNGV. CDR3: CASSFENTGELFF. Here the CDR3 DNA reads TGTGCCAGCAGCTTCGAGAACACCGGGGAGCTGTTTTTT. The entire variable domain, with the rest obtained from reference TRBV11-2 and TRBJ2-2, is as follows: EAGVAQSPRYKIIEKRQSVAFWCNPISGHATLYWYQQILGQGPKLLIQFQNNGVVDDSQLPKDRFSAERLKGVDSTLKIQPAKLEDSAVYLCASSFENTGELFFGEGSRLTVL.

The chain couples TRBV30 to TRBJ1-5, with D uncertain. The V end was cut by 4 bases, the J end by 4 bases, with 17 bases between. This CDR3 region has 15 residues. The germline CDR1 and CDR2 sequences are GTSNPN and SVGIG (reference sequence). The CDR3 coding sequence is TGTGCCTGGATGAAGAACGGGCAGGCAAATCAGCCCCAGCATTTT. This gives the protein CAWMKNGQANQPQHF.

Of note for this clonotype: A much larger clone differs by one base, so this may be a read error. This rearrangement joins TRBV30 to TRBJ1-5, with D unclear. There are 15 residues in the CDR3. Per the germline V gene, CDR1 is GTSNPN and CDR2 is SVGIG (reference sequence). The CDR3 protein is CAWSVPTYSSQPQHF. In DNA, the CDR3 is TGTGCCTGGAGTGTACCGACATATAGCAGTCAGCCCCAGCATTTT.

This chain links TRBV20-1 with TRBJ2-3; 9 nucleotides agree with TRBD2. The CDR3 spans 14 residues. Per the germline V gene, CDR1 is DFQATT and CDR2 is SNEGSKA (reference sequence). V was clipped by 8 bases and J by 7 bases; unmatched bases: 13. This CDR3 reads CSLGGSGSLNTQYF. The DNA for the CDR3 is TGCAGTCTAGGGGGTAGCGGGAGCCTCAATACGCAGTATTTT.